This T cell receptor beta chain was sequenced during a study of T-cell memory formation after mild COVID-19. TCRdb recomputed calls from the 5' RACE reads with MiXCR, one row per CDR3 protein. Here the sample spans fewer than 150,000 distinct CDR3 sequences, 20% to 25% being singletons. CDR1 KGHDR and CDR2 SFDVKD come from the germline V gene. V shed 3 bases and J shed 0 bases, with 10 bases lying between them. The CDR3 totals 15 residues. The clonotype comes from a man younger than 35 who had mild COVID-19 (a few samples of this study predate the infection). Cell type and time point are not known. This chain links TRBV24-1 with TRBJ2-5; tentatively, D is TRBD2 (6 bases). The sample was PBMCs or a T cell subset sorted from them (not recorded which). For the CDR3, the DNA is TGTGCCACCAGTGATCCCTGGGAGGACCAAGAGACCCAGTACTTC. This sequence encodes CATSDPWEDQETQYF.